What follows are 5 T cell receptor beta chains derived from one specimen sequenced in a study of blood T cell repertoires in COVID-19. Clones were sequenced by immunoSEQ multiplex PCR, and TCRdb holds only the in-frame ones, with some missing. The sample lists about 120,000 clones; over 60% were seen once. Sequencing was done on a sample of peripheral blood. The source is a human donor in a cohort sampled during active COVID-19.

This chain joins TRBV6-6 and TRBJ2-7; 8 bases agree with TRBD1. With V trimmed by 5 bases and J by 2 bases, 5 bases remained unmatched. The CDR3 covers 14 residues. Germline CDR1 reads MNHNY; CDR2 reads SVGAGI (reference sequence). The CDR3 nucleotides read TGTGCCAGCAGTGCAGGGGGCGAAACCTACGAGCAGTACTTC. Translation: CASSAGGETYEQYF.

The chain has TRBV5-1 and TRBJ1-6; the match to TRBD1 covers 8 bases. Germline trimming cut 0 bases from V and 9 bases from J; bases unmatched to any gene: 8. CDR1 SGHRS and CDR2 YFSETQ come from the germline V gene. The CDR3 length is 16 residues. CDR3 DNA: TGCGCCAGCAGCTTGGCCGGGACAGGCTTCGGTTCACCCCTCCACTTT. Protein sequence: CASSLAGTGFGSPLHF.

In the case of this clone: Other nucleotide sequences from this sample produce the same CDR3. The gene calls are TRBV29-1 and TRBJ2-2, with D possibly TRBD2 on 5 matching bases. Trimming left V 1 base short and J 4 bases short, with 7 bases between. CDR3 length: 13 amino acids. The germline V gene encodes CDR1 SQVTM and CDR2 ANQGSEA. The CDR3 DNA reads as TGCAGCGTTGAAGGAGGAGGCACCGGGGAGCTGTTTTTT. Translating gives CSVEGGGTGELFF.

The genes are TRBV28 and TRBJ1-2; D gene unclear. Germline V gene data show CDR1 as MDHEN and CDR2 as SYDVKM. V lost 3 bases and J 3 bases, leaving 11 bases between the germline ends. The CDR3 contains 14 residues. The CDR3 is CASSFLNEDYGYTF. CDR3 bases: TGTGCCAGCAGTTTCCTGAATGAGGACTATGGCTACACCTTC.

The chain links TRBV5-5 to TRBJ2-7, with a tentative D call TRBD1 (5 bases). CDR1 and CDR2 (germline): SGHKS, YYEKEE (reference sequence). The CDR3 runs 15 residues. V lost 0 bases and J lost 0, with 10 bases in between. The CDR3 coding sequence is TGTGCCAGCAGCTTGGATAGGGGTCTCTCCTACGAGCAGTACTTC. Translation: CASSLDRGLSYEQYF.